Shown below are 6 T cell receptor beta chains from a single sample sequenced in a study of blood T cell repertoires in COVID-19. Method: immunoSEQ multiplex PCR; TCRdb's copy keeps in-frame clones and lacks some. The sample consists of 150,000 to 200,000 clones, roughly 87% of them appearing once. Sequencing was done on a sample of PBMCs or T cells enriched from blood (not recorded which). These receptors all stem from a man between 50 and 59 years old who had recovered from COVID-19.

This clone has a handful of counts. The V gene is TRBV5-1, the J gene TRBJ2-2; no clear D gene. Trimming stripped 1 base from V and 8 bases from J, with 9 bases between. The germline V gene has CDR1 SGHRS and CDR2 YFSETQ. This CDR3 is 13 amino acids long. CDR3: CASSLNPQGELFF. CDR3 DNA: TGCGCCAGCAGCTTGAACCCCCAGGGGGAGCTGTTTTTT. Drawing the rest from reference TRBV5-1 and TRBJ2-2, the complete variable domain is KAGVTQTPRYLIKTRGQQVTLSCSPISGHRSVSWYQQTPGQGLQFLFEYFSETQRNKGNFPGRFSGRQFSNSRSEMNVSTLELGDSALYLCASSLNPQGELFFGEGSRLTVL.

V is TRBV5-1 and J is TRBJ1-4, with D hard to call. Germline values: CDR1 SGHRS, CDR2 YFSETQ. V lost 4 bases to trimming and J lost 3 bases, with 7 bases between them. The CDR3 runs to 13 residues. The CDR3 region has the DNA TGCGCCAGCAGCCCTGTGTCTAATGAAAAACTGTTTTTT. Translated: CASSPVSNEKLFF.

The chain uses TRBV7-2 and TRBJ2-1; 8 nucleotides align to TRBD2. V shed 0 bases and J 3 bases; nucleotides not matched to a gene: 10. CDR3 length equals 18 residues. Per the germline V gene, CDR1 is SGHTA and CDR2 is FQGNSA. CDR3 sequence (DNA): TGTGCCAGCAGCTTAGCGTCATCGGGGGGGGCAGGCTACAATGAGCAGTTCTTC. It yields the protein CASSLASSGGAGYNEQFF.

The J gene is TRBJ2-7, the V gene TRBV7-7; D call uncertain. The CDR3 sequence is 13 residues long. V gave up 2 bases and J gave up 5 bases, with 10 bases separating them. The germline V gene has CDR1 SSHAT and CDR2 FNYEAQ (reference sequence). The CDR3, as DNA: TGTGCCAGCAGCTTACTCCGGAGCGACGAGCAGTACTTC. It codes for CASSLLRSDEQYF.

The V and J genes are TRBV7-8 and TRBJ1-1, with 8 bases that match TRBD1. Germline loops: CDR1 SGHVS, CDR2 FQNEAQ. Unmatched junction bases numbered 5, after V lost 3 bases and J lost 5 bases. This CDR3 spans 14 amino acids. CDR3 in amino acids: CASSLTGVGTEAFF. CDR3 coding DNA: TGTGCCAGCAGCTTGACAGGGGTAGGGACTGAAGCTTTCTTT. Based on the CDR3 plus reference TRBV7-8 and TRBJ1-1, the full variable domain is GAGVSQSPRYKVAKRGQDVALRCDPISGHVSLFWYQQALGQGPEFLTYFQNEAQLDKSGLPSDRFFAERPEGSVSTLKIQRTQQEDSAVYLCASSLTGVGTEAFFGQGTRLTVV.

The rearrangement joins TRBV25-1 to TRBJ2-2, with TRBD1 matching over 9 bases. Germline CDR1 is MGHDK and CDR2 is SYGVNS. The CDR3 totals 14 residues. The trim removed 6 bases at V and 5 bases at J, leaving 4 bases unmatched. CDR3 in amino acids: CASRGTGWTGELFF. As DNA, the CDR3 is TGTGCCAGCAGGGGGACAGGGTGGACCGGGGAGCTGTTTTTT.